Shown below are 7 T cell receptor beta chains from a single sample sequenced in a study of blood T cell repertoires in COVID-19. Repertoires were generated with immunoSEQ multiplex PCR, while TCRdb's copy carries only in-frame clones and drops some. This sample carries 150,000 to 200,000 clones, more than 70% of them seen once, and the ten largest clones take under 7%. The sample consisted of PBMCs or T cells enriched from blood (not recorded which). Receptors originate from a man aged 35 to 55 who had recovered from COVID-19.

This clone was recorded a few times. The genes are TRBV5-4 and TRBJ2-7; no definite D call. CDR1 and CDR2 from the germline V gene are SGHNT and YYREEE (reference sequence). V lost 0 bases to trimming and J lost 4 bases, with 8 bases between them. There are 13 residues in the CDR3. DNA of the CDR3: TGTGCCAGCAGCTTGGAATTCCAGTACGAGCAGTACTTC. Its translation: CASSLEFQYEQYF.

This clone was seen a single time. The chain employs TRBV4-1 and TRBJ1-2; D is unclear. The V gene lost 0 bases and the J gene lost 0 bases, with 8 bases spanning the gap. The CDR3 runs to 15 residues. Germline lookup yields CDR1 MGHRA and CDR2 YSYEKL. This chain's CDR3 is CASSQDPFTNYGYTF. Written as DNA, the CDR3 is TGCGCCAGCAGCCAAGATCCGTTTACTAACTATGGCTACACCTTC.

In nucleotides, the CDR3 is TGCGCCAGCAGCTTGGACCTAGCGGGGAACACCGGGGAGCTGTTTTTT. Its translation: CASSLDLAGNTGELFF. The chain is built from TRBV5-1 and TRBJ2-2; 8 bases align to TRBD2. CDR1 and CDR2 (germline): SGHRS, YFSETQ. Trimming took 0 bases from V and 1 from J; bases not matched to a gene: 2. CDR3 length equals 16 residues. Together with reference TRBV5-1 and TRBJ2-2, the CDR3 gives the full variable domain: KAGVTQTPRYLIKTRGQQVTLSCSPISGHRSVSWYQQTPGQGLQFLFEYFSETQRNKGNFPGRFSGRQFSNSRSEMNVSTLELGDSALYLCASSLDLAGNTGELFFGEGSRLTVL.

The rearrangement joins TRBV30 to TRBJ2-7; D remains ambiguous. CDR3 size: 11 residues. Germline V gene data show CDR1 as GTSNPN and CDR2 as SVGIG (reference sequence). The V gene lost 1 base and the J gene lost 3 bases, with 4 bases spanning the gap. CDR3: CAWSDGYEQYV. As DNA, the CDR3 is TGTGCCTGGAGTGACGGCTACGAGCAGTACGTC.

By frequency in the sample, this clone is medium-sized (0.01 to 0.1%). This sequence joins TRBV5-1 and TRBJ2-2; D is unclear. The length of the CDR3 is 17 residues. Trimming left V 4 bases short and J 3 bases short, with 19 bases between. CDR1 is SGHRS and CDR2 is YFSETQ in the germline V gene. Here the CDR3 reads CASSLSGAETYTGELFF. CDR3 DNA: TGCGCCAGCAGCCTATCAGGTGCAGAGACGTACACCGGGGAGCTGTTTTTT.

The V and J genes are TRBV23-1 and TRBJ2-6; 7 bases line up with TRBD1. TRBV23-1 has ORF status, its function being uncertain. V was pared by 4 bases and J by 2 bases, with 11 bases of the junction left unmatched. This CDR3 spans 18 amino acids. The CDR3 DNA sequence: TGCGCCAGCAGTCCCGAAACCGGGACAGCCCCTGGGGCCAACGTCCTGACTTTC. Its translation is CASSPETGTAPGANVLTF.

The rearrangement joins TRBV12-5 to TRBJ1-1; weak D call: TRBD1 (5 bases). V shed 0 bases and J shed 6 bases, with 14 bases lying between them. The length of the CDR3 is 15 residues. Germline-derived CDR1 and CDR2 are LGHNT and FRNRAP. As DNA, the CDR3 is TGTGCTAGTGGTTTGGTACGAGGAAAAGGGGCTGAAGCTTTCTTT. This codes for CASGLVRGKGAEAFF. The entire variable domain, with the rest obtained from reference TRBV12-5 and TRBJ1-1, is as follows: DARVTQTPRHKVTEMGQEVTMRCQPILGHNTVFWYRQTMMQGLELLAYFRNRAPLDDSGMPKDRFSAEMPDATLATLKIQPSEPRDSAVYFCASGLVRGKGAEAFFGQGTRLTVV.